Shown below are 5 T cell receptor beta chains from a single sample sequenced in a study of technical replicates of blood from a handful of donors. Profiled with immunoSEQ multiplex PCR; TCRdb holds only in-frame clones, not every one. Altogether roughly 12,000 clones are present, roughly nine tenths being singletons, with the ten largest covering 7.5% to 9.5%. Sample: PBMCs. The receptors stem from a human donor in good health.

The chain is built from TRBV27 and TRBJ1-2, with D unresolved. From germline, CDR1 is MNHEY and CDR2 SMNVEV (reference sequence). The V gene lost 6 bases and the J gene lost 5 bases, with 7 bases spanning the gap. The CDR3 sequence is 11 residues long. The CDR3 reads CASRAAYGYTF. CDR3 sequence (DNA): TGTGCCAGCAGAGCGGCTTATGGCTACACCTTC.

The chain joins TRBV5-1 to TRBJ1-1; D uncertain. The length of the CDR3 is 15 residues. Germline lookup yields CDR1 SGHRS and CDR2 YFSETQ. The V end lost 0 bases, the J end lost 3 bases, and 12 bases lay between the germline ends. The CDR3 bases are TGCGCCAGCAGCTTGGCCGGGTGGCGGGACACTGAAGCTTTCTTT. It encodes CASSLAGWRDTEAFF.

This clone was recorded only once. The V gene is TRBV7-9, the J gene TRBJ2-7, with TRBD2 matching 14 bases. CDR1 and CDR2 (germline): SEHNR, FQNEAQ (reference sequence). With 0 bases clipped from V and 9 bases from J, the junction kept 4 bases outside the gene matches. The CDR3 is made up of 15 amino acids. CDR3: CASSLAGTSGSRQYF. The CDR3 DNA sequence: TGTGCCAGCAGCTTAGCGGGGACTAGCGGGAGCAGGCAGTACTTC.

V gene TRBV25-1 combines with J gene TRBJ2-3; possible D gene TRBD1, 7 bases. Germline CDR1 reads MGHDK; CDR2 reads SYGVNS. The CDR3 runs to 16 residues. V was trimmed by 5 bases and J by 2 bases, leaving 17 bases between them. CDR3 DNA sequence: TGTGCCAGCAGTCAGCCCGGCAGGGGGGTCACAGATACGCAGTATTTT. Translation: CASSQPGRGVTDTQYF.

The V gene is TRBV2, the J gene TRBJ2-4; TRBD1 aligns across 8 bases. The CDR3 sequence is 15 residues long. CDR1 is SNHLY, CDR2 FYNNEI, per germline. The V and J ends lost 5 bases and 5 bases, in that order; junction bases with no gene match: 8. The CDR3 region is CASSRDRGGQNIQYF. The DNA for the CDR3 is TGTGCCAGCAGTAGAGACAGGGGTGGGCAAAACATTCAGTACTTC.